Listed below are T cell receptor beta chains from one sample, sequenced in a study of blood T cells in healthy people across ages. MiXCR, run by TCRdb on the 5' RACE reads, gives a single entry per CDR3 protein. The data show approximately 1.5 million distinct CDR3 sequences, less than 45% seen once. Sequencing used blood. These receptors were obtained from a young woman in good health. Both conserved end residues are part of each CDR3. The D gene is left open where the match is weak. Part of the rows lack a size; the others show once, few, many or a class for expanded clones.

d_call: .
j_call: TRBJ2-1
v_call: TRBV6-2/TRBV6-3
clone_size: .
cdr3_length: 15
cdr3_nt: TGTGCCAGCAGTTACGCCCCGGGGAGCTACAATGAGCAGTTCTTC
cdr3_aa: CASSYAPGSYNEQFF

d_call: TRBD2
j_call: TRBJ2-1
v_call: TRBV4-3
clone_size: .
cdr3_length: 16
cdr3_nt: TGCGCCAGCAGCCAAGAATCGCGCGGGGGGGCATTTCCACAGTTCTTC
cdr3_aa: CASSQESRGGAFPQFF

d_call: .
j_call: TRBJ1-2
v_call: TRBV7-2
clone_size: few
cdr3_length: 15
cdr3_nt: TGTGCCAGCAGCTTAGGTCCCGGACAGTATGATGGCTACACCTTC
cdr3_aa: CASSLGPGQYDGYTF

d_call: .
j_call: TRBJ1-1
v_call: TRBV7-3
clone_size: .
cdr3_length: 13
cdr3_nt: TGTGCCAGCAGCTCACTACTGAACACTGAAGCTTTCTTT
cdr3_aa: CASSSLLNTEAFF

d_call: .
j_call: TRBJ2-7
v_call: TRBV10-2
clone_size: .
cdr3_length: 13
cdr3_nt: TGCGCCAGTGGACACATGGGTGGGAACGAGCAGTACTTC
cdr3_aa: CASGHMGGNEQYF

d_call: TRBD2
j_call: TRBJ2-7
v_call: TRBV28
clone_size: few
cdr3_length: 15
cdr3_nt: TGTGCCAGCAGTATAACTAGCGGGAACTCCTACGAGCAGTACTTC
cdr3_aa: CASSITSGNSYEQYF

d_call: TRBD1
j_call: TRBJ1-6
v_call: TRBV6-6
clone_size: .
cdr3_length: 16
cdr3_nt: TGTGCCAGCAGTTACCTCCAGGGGGCTCGGAATTCACCCCTCCACTTT
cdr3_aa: CASSYLQGARNSPLHF

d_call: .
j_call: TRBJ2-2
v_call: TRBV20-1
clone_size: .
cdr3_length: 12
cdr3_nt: TGCAGTGCTAGATGGGACACCGGGGAGCTGTTTTTT
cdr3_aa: CSARWDTGELFF

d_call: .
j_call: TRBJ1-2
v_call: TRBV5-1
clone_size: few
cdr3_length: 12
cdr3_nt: TGCGCCAGCAGCTTTGACGGACCCGGCTACACCTTC
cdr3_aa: CASSFDGPGYTF

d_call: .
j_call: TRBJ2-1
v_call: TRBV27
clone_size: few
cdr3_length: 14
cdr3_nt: TGTGCCAGCAGGTACCAGAGCTCCTACAATGAGCAGTTCTTC
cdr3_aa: CASRYQSSYNEQFF

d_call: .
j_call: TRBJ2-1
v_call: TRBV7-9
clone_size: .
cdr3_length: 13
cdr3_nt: TGTGCCAGCAGCTTATCGGCAGGGAATGAGCAGTTCTTC
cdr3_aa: CASSLSAGNEQFF

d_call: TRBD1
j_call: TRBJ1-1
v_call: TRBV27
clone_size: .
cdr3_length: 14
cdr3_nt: TGTGCCAGCAGTCGTAAACAACAGGGGGTTGAAGCTTTCTTT
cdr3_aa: CASSRKQQGVEAFF

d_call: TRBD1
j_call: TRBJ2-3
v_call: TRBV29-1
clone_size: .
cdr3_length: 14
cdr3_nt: TGCAGCGTTGATGCCAGGGGGAACACAGATACGCAGTATTTT
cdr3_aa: CSVDARGNTDTQYF

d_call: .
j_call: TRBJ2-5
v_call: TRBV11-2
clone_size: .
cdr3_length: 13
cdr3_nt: TGTGCCAGCAGAGCAGGGGGGTGGGAGACCCAGTACTTC
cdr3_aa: CASRAGGWETQYF

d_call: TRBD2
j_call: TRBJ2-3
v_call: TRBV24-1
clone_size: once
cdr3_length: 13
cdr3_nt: TGTGCCACCAGTGTCCGGACTAGTGATACGCAGTATTTT
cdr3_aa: CATSVRTSDTQYF

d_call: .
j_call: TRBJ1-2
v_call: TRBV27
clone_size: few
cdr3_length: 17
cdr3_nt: TGTGCCAGCAGTTTATCGGCGTTTTCGGGCACTAACTATGGCTACACCTTC
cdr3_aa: CASSLSAFSGTNYGYTF

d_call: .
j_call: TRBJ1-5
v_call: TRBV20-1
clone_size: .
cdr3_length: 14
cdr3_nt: TGCAGTGCCCCAAGTACACTGTTCGGTCAGCCCCAGCATTTT
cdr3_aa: CSAPSTLFGQPQHF

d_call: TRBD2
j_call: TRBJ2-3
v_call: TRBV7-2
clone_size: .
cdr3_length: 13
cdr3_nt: TGTGCCAGCAGCTCCCGTGCGGGGGGGTCAGGGTATTTT
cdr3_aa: CASSSRAGGSGYF

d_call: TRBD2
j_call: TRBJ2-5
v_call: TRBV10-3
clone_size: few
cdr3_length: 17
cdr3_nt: TGTGCCATCAGTGGGTCCGCTCTAGCGGGAGTATGGGAGACCCAGTACTTC
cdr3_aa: CAISGSALAGVWETQYF

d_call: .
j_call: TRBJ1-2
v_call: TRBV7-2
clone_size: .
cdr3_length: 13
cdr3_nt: TGTGCCAGCAGCTTATATTGGACCGCTACCTACACCTTC
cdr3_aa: CASSLYWTATYTF

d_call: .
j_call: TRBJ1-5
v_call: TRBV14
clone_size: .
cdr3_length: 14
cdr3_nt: TGTGCCAGCAGCCAAGGGTCCAGCGGGCAGCCCCAGCATTTT
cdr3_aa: CASSQGSSGQPQHF

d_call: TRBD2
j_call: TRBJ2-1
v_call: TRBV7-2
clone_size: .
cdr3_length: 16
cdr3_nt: TGTGCCAGCAGCTTAGTGGGTCGCGGGAGGACGAATGAGCAGTTCTTC
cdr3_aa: CASSLVGRGRTNEQFF

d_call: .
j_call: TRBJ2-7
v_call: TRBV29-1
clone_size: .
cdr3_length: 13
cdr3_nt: TGCAGCGTTTTAGCGGAGCTCTCCTACGAGCAGTACTTC
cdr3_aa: CSVLAELSYEQYF

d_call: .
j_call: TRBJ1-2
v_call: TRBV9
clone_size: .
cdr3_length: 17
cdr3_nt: TGTGCCAGCAGCCCGCGGACAGTCCTATTACCTAACTATGGCTACACCTTC
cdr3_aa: CASSPRTVLLPNYGYTF

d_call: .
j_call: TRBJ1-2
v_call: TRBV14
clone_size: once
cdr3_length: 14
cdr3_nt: TGTGCCAGCAGCCAATGGCTGCACACCTATGGCTACACCTTC
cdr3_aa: CASSQWLHTYGYTF

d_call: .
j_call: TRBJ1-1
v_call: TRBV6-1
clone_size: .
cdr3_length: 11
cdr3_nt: TGTGCCAGCAGTCGTCTAGGTGAAGCTTTCTTT
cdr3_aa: CASSRLGEAFF

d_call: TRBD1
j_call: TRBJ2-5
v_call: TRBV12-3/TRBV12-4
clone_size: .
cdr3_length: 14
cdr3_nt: TGTGCCAGCAGTCCGTACCAGGGGGAAGAGACCCAGTACTTC
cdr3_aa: CASSPYQGEETQYF

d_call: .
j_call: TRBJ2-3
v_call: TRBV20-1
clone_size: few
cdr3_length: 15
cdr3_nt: TGCAGTGCTAGAGAGGCTGGCAGGGAGACAGATACGCAGTATTTT
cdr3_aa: CSAREAGRETDTQYF

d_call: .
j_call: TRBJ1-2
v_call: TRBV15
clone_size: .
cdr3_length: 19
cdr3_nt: TGTGCCACCAGCGCCCCAGGGGCCGATGCAATAACTCCAAGTGGTGGCTACACCTTC
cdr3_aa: CATSAPGADAITPSGGYTF

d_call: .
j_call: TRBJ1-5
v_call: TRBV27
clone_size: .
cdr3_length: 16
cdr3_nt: TGTGCCAGCAGTTCCGCAGGGATCCATAGCAATCAGCCCCAGCATTTT
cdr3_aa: CASSSAGIHSNQPQHF

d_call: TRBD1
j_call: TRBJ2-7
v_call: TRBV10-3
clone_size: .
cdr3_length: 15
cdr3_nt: TGTGCCATCAGTGAACCGGGACAGGCGCCTCGCGAGCAGTACTTC
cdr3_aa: CAISEPGQAPREQYF

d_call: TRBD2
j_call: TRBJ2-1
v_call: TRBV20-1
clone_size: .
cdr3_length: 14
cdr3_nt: TGCAGTGCTAGCTTTCGCGGGAGGGCCGGTGAGCAGTTCTTC
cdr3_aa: CSASFRGRAGEQFF

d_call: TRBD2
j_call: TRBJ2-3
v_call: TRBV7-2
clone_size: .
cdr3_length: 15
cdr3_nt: TGTGCCAGCAGCTTCTGGAGCGGGGACACAGATACGCAGTATTTT
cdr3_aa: CASSFWSGDTDTQYF

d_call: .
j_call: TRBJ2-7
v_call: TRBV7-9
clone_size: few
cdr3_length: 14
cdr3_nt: TGTGCCAGCAGCCGTGACAGGACCGCCTACGAGCAGTACTTC
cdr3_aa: CASSRDRTAYEQYF

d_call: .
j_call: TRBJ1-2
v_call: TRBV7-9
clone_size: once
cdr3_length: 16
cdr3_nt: TGTGCCAGCAGCTCTGGGGCCGGGGCAAATAACTATGGCTACACCTTC
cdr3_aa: CASSSGAGANNYGYTF

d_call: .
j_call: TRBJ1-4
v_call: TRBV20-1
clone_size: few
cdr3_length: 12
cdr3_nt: TGCAGTGCTAGCAGGGACAATGAAAAACTGTTTTTT
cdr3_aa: CSASRDNEKLFF

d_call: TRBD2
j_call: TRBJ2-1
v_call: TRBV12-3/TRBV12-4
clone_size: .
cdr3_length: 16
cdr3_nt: TGTGCCAGCAGTCCTTTAGCGGGTTTTAGTAACAATGAGCAGTTCTTC
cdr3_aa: CASSPLAGFSNNEQFF

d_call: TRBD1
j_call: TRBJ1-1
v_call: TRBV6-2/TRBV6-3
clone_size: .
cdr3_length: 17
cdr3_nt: TGTGCCAGCAGTTATAAAGGGCAGGGGGCGCGGGACACTGAAGCTTTCTTT
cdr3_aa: CASSYKGQGARDTEAFF

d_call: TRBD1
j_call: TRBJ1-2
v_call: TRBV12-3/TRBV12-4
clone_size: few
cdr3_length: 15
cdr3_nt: TGTGCCAGCAGTTCCGGACAGGGGGGGATTTATGGCTACACCTTC
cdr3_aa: CASSSGQGGIYGYTF

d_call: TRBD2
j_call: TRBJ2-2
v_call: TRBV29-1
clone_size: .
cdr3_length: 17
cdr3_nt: TGCAGCGTGCAGACCCCCTTAGCGGGAGTTTTTATCGGGGAGCTGTTTTTT
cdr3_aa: CSVQTPLAGVFIGELFF

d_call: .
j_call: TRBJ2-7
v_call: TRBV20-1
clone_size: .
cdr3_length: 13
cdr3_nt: TGCAGTGCTAGTAGTGCAGACTTCTACGAGCAGTACTTC
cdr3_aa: CSASSADFYEQYF

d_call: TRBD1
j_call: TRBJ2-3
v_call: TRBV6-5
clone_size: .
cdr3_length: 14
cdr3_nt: TGTGCCAGCAGTTGGGACAGGCGCACAGATACGCAGTATTTT
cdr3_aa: CASSWDRRTDTQYF

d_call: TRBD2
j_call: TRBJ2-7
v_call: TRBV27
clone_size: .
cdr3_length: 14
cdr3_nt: TGTGCCAGCGGTTGGACTAGCGGGGTCTACGAGCAGTACTTC
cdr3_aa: CASGWTSGVYEQYF

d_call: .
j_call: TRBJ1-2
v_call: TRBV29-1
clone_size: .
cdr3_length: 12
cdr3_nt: TGCAGCGTTGAAGTAGGGAGCTATGGCTACACCTTC
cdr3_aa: CSVEVGSYGYTF

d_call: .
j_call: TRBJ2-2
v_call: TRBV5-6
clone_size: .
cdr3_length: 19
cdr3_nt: TGTGCCAGCATTAGTGCGTGGAGGGCGCTTGGATCGAACACCGGGGAGCTGTTTTTT
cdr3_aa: CASISAWRALGSNTGELFF

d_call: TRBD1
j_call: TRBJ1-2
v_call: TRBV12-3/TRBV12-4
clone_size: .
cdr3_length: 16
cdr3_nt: TGTGCCAGCAGTCCTGGACAGGGGCAGAAATACTATGGCTGCACCTTC
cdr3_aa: CASSPGQGQKYYGCTF

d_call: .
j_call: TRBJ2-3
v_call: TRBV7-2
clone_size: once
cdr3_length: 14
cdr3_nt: TGTGCCAGCAGCCGGTCCCATCGCTCAGATACGCAGTATTTT
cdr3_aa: CASSRSHRSDTQYF

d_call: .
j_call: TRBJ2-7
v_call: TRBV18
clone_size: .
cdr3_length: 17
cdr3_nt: TGTGCCAGCTCACCATCATCATTCCCGGGGGCCTCCTACGAGCAGTACTTC
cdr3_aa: CASSPSSFPGASYEQYF

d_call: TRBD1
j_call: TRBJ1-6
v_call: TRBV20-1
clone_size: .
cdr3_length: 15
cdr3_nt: TGCAGTGCTACCCAACCGGACAGGGGAGGGTCACCCCTCCACTTT
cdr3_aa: CSATQPDRGGSPLHF

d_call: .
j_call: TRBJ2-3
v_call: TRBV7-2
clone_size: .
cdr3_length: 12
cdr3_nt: TGTGCCGGCAGCTTAGTGCGAGATACGCAGTATTTT
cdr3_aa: CAGSLVRDTQYF

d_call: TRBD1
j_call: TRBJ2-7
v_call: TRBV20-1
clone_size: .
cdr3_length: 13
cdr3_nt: TGCAGTGCCAATAGGGACAGGGGTCTCGAGCAGTACTTC
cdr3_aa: CSANRDRGLEQYF

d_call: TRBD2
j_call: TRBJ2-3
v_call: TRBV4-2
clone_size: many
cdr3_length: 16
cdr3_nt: TGTGCCAGCAGCCAAGTTGGGGATAGCGGGAGATATACGCAGTATTTT
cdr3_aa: CASSQVGDSGRYTQYF

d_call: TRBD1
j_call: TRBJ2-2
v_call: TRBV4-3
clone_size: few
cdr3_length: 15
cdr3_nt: TGCGCCAGCAGCCAATTCGGACAGGGGCACGGGGAGCTGTTTTTT
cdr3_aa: CASSQFGQGHGELFF

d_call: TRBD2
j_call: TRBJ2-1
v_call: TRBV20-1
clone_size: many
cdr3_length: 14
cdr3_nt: TGCAGTGCAACGATCCCCGGGGGGGCCTATGAGCAGTTCTTC
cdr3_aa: CSATIPGGAYEQFF

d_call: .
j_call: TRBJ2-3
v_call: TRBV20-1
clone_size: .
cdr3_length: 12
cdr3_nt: TGCAGTGCTAGGGGCCCCGGAGGTACGCAGTATTTT
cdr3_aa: CSARGPGGTQYF

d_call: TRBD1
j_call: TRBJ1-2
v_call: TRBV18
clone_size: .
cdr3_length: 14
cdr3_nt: TGTGCCAGCTCCCCGACGGACAGGAGTTATGGCTACACCTTC
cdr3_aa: CASSPTDRSYGYTF

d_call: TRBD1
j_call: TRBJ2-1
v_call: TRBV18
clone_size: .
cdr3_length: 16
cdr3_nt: TGTGCCAGCTCAGATAGGACAGGATCCTCCTACAATGAGCAGTTCTTC
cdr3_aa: CASSDRTGSSYNEQFF

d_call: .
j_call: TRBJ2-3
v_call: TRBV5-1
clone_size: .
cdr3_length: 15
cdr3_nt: TGCGCCAGCAGCTTGGATGGGGATCCACAAGATACGCAGTATTTT
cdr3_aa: CASSLDGDPQDTQYF

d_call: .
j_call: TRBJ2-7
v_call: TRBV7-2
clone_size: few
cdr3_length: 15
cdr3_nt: TGTGCCAGCAGCTTAGATCGGCTTTCCTACAATGAGCAGTACTTC
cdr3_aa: CASSLDRLSYNEQYF